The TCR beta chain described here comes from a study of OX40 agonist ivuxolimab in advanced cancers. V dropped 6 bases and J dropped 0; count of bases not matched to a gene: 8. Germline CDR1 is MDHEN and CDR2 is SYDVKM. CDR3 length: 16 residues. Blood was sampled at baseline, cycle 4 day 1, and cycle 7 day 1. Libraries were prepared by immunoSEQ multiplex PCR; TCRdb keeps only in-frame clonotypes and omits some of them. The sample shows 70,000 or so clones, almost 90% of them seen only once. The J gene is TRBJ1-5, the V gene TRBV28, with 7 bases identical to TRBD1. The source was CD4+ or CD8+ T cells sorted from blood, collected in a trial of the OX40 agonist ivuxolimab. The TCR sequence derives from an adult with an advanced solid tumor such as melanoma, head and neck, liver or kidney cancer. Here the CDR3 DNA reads TGTGCCAGCAGAGGCGACAGGGACTATAGCAATCAGCCCCAGCATTTT. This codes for CASRGDRDYSNQPQHF.